This T cell receptor (beta chain) came from a study of blood T cell repertoires in COVID-19 (dated by TCRdb to 2020 to 2021). Broadly, across the study: Collaborator samples came from the United States, Italy and Spain and covered acute and convalescent phases of COVID-19. The material from the prospective study consisted of cDNA or gDNA derived from T cells, B-cell-depleted T cells, or PBMCs. Subjects who had been exposed to COVID-19, were actively infected with it, or had recovered from it provided the deeply sampled blood TCRbeta repertoires that made up the dataset. The repertoires were released in a freely available public database intended as a resource for research on the immune response to SARS-CoV-2. Samples were obtained from the ongoing ImmuneRACE study (first 160 participants) and from over 1,000 subjects provided by 6 global collaborators. Sample metadata almost always included a de-identified subject ID, COVID-19 status, age in years and sex. Where available, HLA class I and class II types were taken from metadata supplied by the sample provider and were not determined by assay-based typing. Here is what the overall study found, with its caveats: The amount of clinical and demographic metadata varied by source and participant and was provided uncurated.

Collaborating institutions collected whole blood in K2EDTA tubes following their own protocols. Collaborator samples were shipped for TCRbeta analysis as frozen whole blood, isolated PBMCs, or DNA extracted from either sample type. On this clone: Which antigen it targets is not known. No per-base quality is available; no much larger clone lies one base away.

The immunoSEQ Assay, a bias-controlled multiplex PCR, was used to amplify TCRbeta CDR3 regions from genomic DNA. Turning to the authors' computational methods: The number of nucleated cells in each sample was estimated from the amplification of reference gene primers within the assay. To quantify the absolute abundance of each unique TCRbeta CDR3 rearrangement, sequence reads were collapsed and filtered. Productive Simpson clonality was computed per sample as the square root of Simpson's diversity index over productive rearrangements. Not all clones reach the TCRdb copy of this immuneACCESS table, which keeps in-frame sequences only. Checked studies attribute under half of the gap to unresolved V genes and leave the rest unexplained. V and J calls and clone size follow that table, whereas D and trimming were derived from the DNA. Present in this sample are 150,000 or so clones, over 80% of which were seen just once. The ten largest clones take up roughly 2.9% of the sample.

The clonotype originates from a woman aged 55 to 70 with acute or convalescent COVID-19. The material sequenced was peripheral blood.

Read as DNA, the sequence is TGTGCCAGCAGTTCCTTCCCGGCAACTAATGAAAAACTGTTTTTT. This translates into CASSSFPATNEKLFF. The chain joins TRBV6-5 to TRBJ1-4; no D gene is confidently identified. Trimming costs V 4 bases and J 0 bases, and their ends lie 9 bases apart. The CDR3 covers 15 residues, taking in both the cysteine and the phenylalanine. Of the read, only the CDR3 DNA is kept; its 45 bases are in frame from base 1. From a lookup of the germline V gene, CDR1 and CDR2 are MNHEY and SVGAGI.